These 23 T cell receptor beta chains were all obtained from the same sample, sequenced in a study of blood T cell repertoires in COVID-19. Here immunoSEQ multiplex PCR was the method, and the copy in TCRdb shows in-frame clones only, minus some. Here the sample spans 200,000 or so clones, 85% being singletons. Sequencing was done on a sample of peripheral blood. These receptors were obtained from a man over 45 who had recovered from COVID-19.

This clone appeared a single time. This rearrangement joins TRBV28 to TRBJ2-5, with D possibly being TRBD1 (6 bases). The V gene lost 4 bases and the J gene lost 6 bases, with 12 bases spanning the gap. The CDR3 totals 13 residues. Germline V gene sequence: CDR1 MDHEN, CDR2 SYDVKM. CDR3 in amino acids: CASSSDSTQTQYF. DNA of the CDR3: TGTGCCAGCAGTTCGGACAGTACGCAGACCCAGTACTTC. Full variable domain (remainder filled in from reference TRBV28 and TRBJ2-5): DVKVTQSSRYLVKRTGEKVFLECVQDMDHENMFWYRQDPGLGLRLIYFSYDVKMKEKGDIPEGYSVSREKKERFSLILESASTNQTSMYLCASSSDSTQTQYFGPGTRLLVL.

The chain links TRBV7-9 to TRBJ2-5, with 10 bases lining up with TRBD2. This CDR3 region has 15 residues. In germline, CDR1 is SEHNR, CDR2 FQNEAQ (reference sequence). V dropped 2 bases and J dropped 4; count of bases not matched to a gene: 4. The CDR3 loop reads CASSLWLAGVETQYF. CDR3 DNA: TGTGCCAGCAGCTTATGGCTAGCGGGAGTAGAGACCCAGTACTTC.

This clone has just one count. J is TRBJ2-3 and V is TRBV30; no definite D call. The CDR3 is 11 amino acids. The germline V gene has CDR1 GTSNPN and CDR2 SVGIG (reference sequence). Trimming took off 0 bases at V and 6 bases at J, with 4 bases between the two ends. The CDR3 DNA sequence: TGTGCCTGGAGTGTACGGGATACGCAGTATTTT. Encoded protein: CAWSVRDTQYF. Supplemented by reference TRBV30 and TRBJ2-3, the full variable domain reads SQTIHQWPATLVQPVGSPLSLECTVEGTSNPNLYWYRQAAGRGLQLLFYSVGIGQISSEVPQNLSASRPQDRQFILSSKKLLLSDSGFYLCAWSVRDTQYFGPGTRLTVL.

This clone was counted a single time. The DNA for the CDR3 is TGTGCCAGCAGTCCGGGACAGGGTACGCACCAGTACTTC. Translating gives CASSPGQGTHQYF. The V call is TRBV27, the J call TRBJ2-5; the match to TRBD1 covers 9 bases. The CDR3 is 13 residues long. Germline CDR1 reads MNHEY; CDR2 reads SMNVEV (reference sequence). Unmatched junction bases numbered 8, after V lost 5 bases and J lost 10 bases.

The rearrangement uses TRBV7-9 and TRBJ2-3; 7 bases line up with TRBD2. The ends lost 2 bases at V and 4 bases at J; junction bases unmatched: 6. Germline V lookup: CDR1 SEHNR, CDR2 FQNEAQ (reference sequence). The CDR3 loop spans 15 amino acids. Here the CDR3 DNA reads TGTGCCAGCAGCTTAAGCGGGATAAGGTCAGATACGCAGTATTTT. Protein product: CASSLSGIRSDTQYF.

The genes are TRBV6-4 and TRBJ2-5, with 11 bases lining up with TRBD2. The V and J ends lost 9 bases and 4 bases, in that order; junction bases with no gene match: 16. The CDR3 is 17 residues long. The germline CDR1 and CDR2 sequences are MRHNA and SNTAGT. The CDR3 protein is CARLLAGALGHSETQYF. As DNA, the CDR3 is TGTGCCAGGTTACTAGCGGGAGCTTTGGGACACTCAGAGACCCAGTACTTC.

This sequence joins TRBV19 and TRBJ1-5; no definite D call. Germline CDR1 reads LNHDA; CDR2 reads SQIVND (reference sequence). The CDR3 totals 15 residues. Trimming left V 1 base short and J 3 bases short, with 10 bases between. The DNA for the CDR3 is TGTGCCAGTAGTATAGGTCTGGGCAACAATCAGCCCCAGCATTTT. Its translation: CASSIGLGNNQPQHF.

V and J are TRBV11-3 and TRBJ2-3, with TRBD2 matching 10 bases. V trimming: 1 base; J trimming: 5 bases; junction bases outside the gene matches: 12. CDR3 length: 18 residues. Germline loops: CDR1 SGHNT, CDR2 YENEEA. The CDR3 is CASSLGAKAGGHGDTQYF. The CDR3, as DNA: TGTGCCAGCAGCTTAGGTGCCAAAGCGGGAGGGCATGGAGATACGCAGTATTTT.

The V gene is TRBV3-1 (or the pseudogene TRBV3-2), the J gene TRBJ2-3, with TRBD2 matching over 7 bases. J gave up 4 bases and V 4 bases, and 8 bases lay outside the gene matches. From germline, CDR1 is LGHDT and CDR2 YNNKEL (reference sequence). This CDR3 is 15 amino acids long. The CDR3 DNA is TGTGCCAGCAGCCGGGGCGGGAGCGGGGCAGATACGCAGTATTTT. Encoded protein: CASSRGGSGADTQYF.

This sequence joins TRBV30 and TRBJ2-5; D is undetermined. Germline CDR1 reads GTSNPN; CDR2 reads SVGIG (reference sequence). CDR3 length: 16 residues. V was pared by 0 bases and J by 7 bases, with 21 bases between. DNA for the CDR3: TGTGCCTGGAGTGTACGGTATGGGCAGACGTATCGGACCCAGTACTTC. It yields the protein CAWSVRYGQTYRTQYF.

The gene calls are TRBV28 and TRBJ2-1; D remains ambiguous. The CDR3 loop spans 15 amino acids. Trimming pared 3 bases from V and 4 bases from J, leaving 13 bases between. Germline V CDR1 and CDR2: MDHEN, SYDVKM. CDR3 sequence: CASSFQRLTYNEQFF. The CDR3 bases are TGTGCCAGCAGTTTCCAGAGACTTACATACAATGAGCAGTTCTTC.

The V call is TRBV28, the J call TRBJ1-5; TRBD1 matches 7 bases. V shed 4 bases and J 5 bases; nucleotides not matched to a gene: 17. There are 18 residues in the CDR3. Germline assignment: CDR1 MDHEN and CDR2 SYDVKM. CDR3 nucleotide sequence: TGTGCCAGCAGTTCCCCCCGGGTAGGGGGCTACCTATATCAGCCCCAGCATTTT. Protein: CASSSPRVGGYLYQPQHF.

In the case of this clone: The sample contains more than one DNA sequence encoding this CDR3. The chain carries TRBV7-9 and TRBJ2-2; 7 bases match TRBD1. CDR1 and CDR2 from the germline V gene are SEHNR and FQNEAQ (reference sequence). The CDR3 has 13 amino acids. V lost 5 bases to trimming and J lost 5 bases; unmatched junction nucleotides: 2. The CDR3 protein is CASSLQGTGELFF. The CDR3 DNA follows: TGTGCCAGCAGCCTACAGGGGACCGGGGAGCTGTTTTTT.

V gene TRBV28 combines with J gene TRBJ2-7; 8 nucleotides match TRBD1. The trim removed 3 bases at V and 2 bases at J, leaving 9 bases unmatched. CDR3 length equals 16 residues. The germline V gene has CDR1 MDHEN and CDR2 SYDVKM. CDR3 protein: CASSFSYRDRTYEQYF. The CDR3 bases are TGTGCCAGCAGTTTCTCCTACCGGGACAGGACCTACGAGCAGTACTTC.

The chain uses TRBV6-2 or TRBV6-3 and TRBJ2-1; 7 bases line up with TRBD2. The germline V gene has CDR1 MNHEY and CDR2 SVGEGT. The length of the CDR3 is 15 residues. With 6 bases clipped from V and 10 bases from J, the junction kept 15 bases outside the gene matches. Here the CDR3 DNA reads TGTGCCAGCAGCTCCAGCGGGGTCGCCACGGGAGAGCAGTTCTTC. Protein sequence: CASSSSGVATGEQFF.

The chain has TRBV6-5 and TRBJ2-7; 9 bases fit TRBD2. With 0 bases clipped from V and 0 bases from J, the junction kept 3 bases outside the gene matches. Germline V gene data show CDR1 as MNHEY and CDR2 as SVGAGI. The CDR3 is 16 amino acids. The CDR3 sequence is CASSYSDSGSSYEQYF. Here the CDR3 DNA reads TGTGCCAGCAGTTACTCGGATAGCGGGAGCTCCTACGAGCAGTACTTC.

The genes are TRBV5-1 and TRBJ2-1; 13 bases are a match to TRBD2. The germline CDR1 and CDR2 sequences are SGHRS and YFSETQ. This CDR3 is built from 17 residues. J was trimmed by 8 bases and V by 2 bases; bases with no gene match: 10. CDR3 bases: TGCGCCAGCAGCTTTCTCCGGACTAGCGGGAGTAGAGATGAGCAGTTCTTC. Residues: CASSFLRTSGSRDEQFF. Together with reference TRBV5-1 and TRBJ2-1, the CDR3 gives the full variable domain: KAGVTQTPRYLIKTRGQQVTLSCSPISGHRSVSWYQQTPGQGLQFLFEYFSETQRNKGNFPGRFSGRQFSNSRSEMNVSTLELGDSALYLCASSFLRTSGSRDEQFFGPGTRLTVL.

This rearrangement joins TRBV29-1 to TRBJ2-5; D not resolved. Germline V gene lookup returns CDR1 SQVTM and CDR2 ANQGSEA. CDR3 length: 13 amino acids. Trimming pared 3 bases from V and 5 bases from J, leaving 13 bases between. This CDR3 reads CSVELGPGETQYF. CDR3 DNA sequence: TGCAGCGTTGAGCTAGGCCCCGGGGAGACCCAGTACTTC.

The chain joins TRBV28 to TRBJ1-2; no clear D. The germline V and J ends were trimmed by 6 bases and 7 bases, with 12 bases remaining between them. In germline, CDR1 is MDHEN, CDR2 SYDVKM. The CDR3 has 12 amino acids. In nucleotides, the CDR3 is TGTGCCAGCAGGATTTTGGGGAGTGGCTACACCTTC. This encodes CASRILGSGYTF.

CDR3 sequence (DNA): TGTGCCAGCAGTTATTTAGCGACAGGGAGGAACGAGCAGTACTTC. Translation: CASSYLATGRNEQYF. The chain combines TRBV27 with TRBJ2-7; the D gene is possibly TRBD1 (7 bases). The germline V gene encodes CDR1 MNHEY and CDR2 SMNVEV (reference sequence). V shed 4 bases and J shed 5 bases, with 18 bases lying between them. The CDR3 is 15 residues long.

The chain recombines TRBV9 with TRBJ2-1, with D maybe TRBD1 (6 bases). In germline, CDR1 is SGDLS, CDR2 YYNGEE. The V gene lost 4 bases and the J gene lost 7 bases, with 21 bases spanning the gap. CDR3 size: 16 residues. In DNA, the CDR3 is TGTGCCAGCAGCCCCCCGGGCAGGGGCGGTAGGAATGAGCAGTTCTTC. Translating it yields CASSPPGRGGRNEQFF.

This clone occurred a few times. This chain uses TRBV18 with TRBJ1-1; no clear D. V was clipped by 6 bases and J by 1 base, with 9 bases between them. This CDR3 region has 13 residues. Germline V gene lookup returns CDR1 KGHSH and CDR2 LQKENI. The CDR3 is CASSPNQNTEAFF. As DNA, the CDR3 is TGTGCCAGCTCCCCTAACCAGAACACTGAAGCTTTCTTT.

The rearrangement joins TRBV2 to TRBJ1-4; 7 bases are a match to TRBD1. This CDR3 is built from 16 residues. Germline-derived CDR1 and CDR2 are SNHLY and FYNNEI. V gave up 4 bases and J gave up 0 bases; unmatched junction bases: 5. CDR3 amino acids: CASSVDRSATNEKLFF. Written as DNA, the CDR3 is TGTGCCAGCAGTGTGGACAGGTCGGCAACTAATGAAAAACTGTTTTTT.